Sequencing of this TCR beta chain was carried out in a study of Ad26.COV2.S vaccination and SARS-CoV-2 variants listed by TCRdb under 2021. For the wider study: Donors in the vaccine arm were drawn from COV1001, a phase I-IIa trial of Ad26.COV2.S in healthy adults that was multicentre, randomized, double-blind and placebo-controlled. TCRbeta repertoire sequencing served as the tool for gauging how specific and how broad the SARS-CoV-2-reactive T cell receptors were following Ad26.COV2.S vaccination. Throughout the experiments and outcome assessment, investigators stayed blinded to trial group allocation. Ad26.COV2.S was given intramuscularly at 5x10^10 or 1x10^11 viral particles, as a single shot or as two shots 56 days apart. The TCR-sequenced set comprised around 30 samples: around 20 Ad26.COV2.S vaccine recipients, 5 placebo recipients and 8 SARS-CoV-2 convalescent individuals. Participants in the trial were split at random into five groups of five each, receiving low-dose or high-dose Ad26.COV2.S once or twice, or else placebo on both occasions.

This clone has just a few counts. No antigen is known for it. There are no base qualities to consult, and no much larger clone falls within one base. Here V drops 0 bases and J drops 8 bases, and the junction holds 10 bases not matched to any gene. As encoded in the germline V gene (reference sequence), CDR1 is GTSNPN while CDR2 is SVGIG. The CDR3 measures 15 amino acids from cysteine to phenylalanine. Of the read, only the CDR3 DNA is kept; its 45 bases are in frame from base 1. What the work shows at the level of the full study, not this receptor alone: Non-spike TCR breadth was comparable between vaccine and placebo recipients, consistent with the vaccine containing only spike. The study was not powered for comparison of responses between vaccine doses or regimens. After vaccination, substantial breadth of spike-specific CD8+ and CD4+ T cell responses was reported. Spike-specific TCR breadth was higher in Ad26.COV2.S recipients than in placebo recipients (P = 0.0014). It was noted by the authors that total T cell responses may have been underestimated by the TCR breadth and depth analyses.

TCRbeta CDR3 regions were sequenced with the immunoSEQ Assay. After extraction, genomic DNA underwent amplification by bias-controlled multiplex PCR, followed by high-throughput sequencing. Per the authors' processing: To quantify the absolute abundance of every unique TCRbeta CDR3 region, sequences were collapsed and filtered. Usable DNA was measured by amplifying reference genes present in all nucleated cells, and TCRbeta template counts were normalized to that usable DNA to estimate T cell fraction. Repertoire TCRs were annotated as SARS-CoV-2-specific by exact matching of V gene, CDR3 amino acid sequence and J gene to a known reactive TCR set. The reference SARS-CoV-2 TCR set was derived from MIRA and filtered for enrichment in COVID-19-positive ImmuneCODE repertoires, a step that removed public or cross-reactive TCRs. Using the MIRA antigens, annotated TCRs were further analysed by specific ORF or by position within an ORF. Depth was the summed frequency of annotated unique rearrangements, while breadth was defined as annotated unique rearrangements over total unique productive rearrangements. Group comparisons of TCR breadth used two-sided Wilcoxon rank-sum tests. Sourced from immuneACCESS, this table was stored by TCRdb with only in-frame sequences that have V and J called. A share of the clones is absent; for the studies checked, an unresolved V gene accounts for under half, and the remainder has no known explanation. V, J and clone size derive from that table, while D and trimming were established from the DNA sequence. Here the sample has hundreds of thousands of clones; under 90% occur a single time. Of the sample, about 7.4% is held by the ten largest clones.

The intended sense of this specimen's treatment or condition label: around 19 received Ad26.COV2.S at low or high dose, single or two shots; about 5 received placebo; per-sample allocation not given. Repertoires of vaccine and placebo recipients were sequenced from samples collected on day 63 after the first injection. Between 29 July and 7 August 2020, Cohort 1b enrolled some 25 adults aged 18-55 years at one site in Boston, USA. As a vaccine, Ad26.COV2.S was a replication-incompetent adenovirus type 26 vector that expressed a prefusion-stabilized SARS-CoV-2 spike protein derived from the original Wuhan strain.

The sample in question was peripheral blood, obtained in a trial of Ad26.COV2.S vaccine versus placebo. This chain is built from TRBV30 and TRBJ1-2; 9 central nucleotides agree with TRBD1. This TCR derives from a person aged 18-65 years who received the Ad26.COV2.S COVID-19 vaccine or a placebo. The CDR3 is CAWSVPGTGSGGYTF. The nucleotides read TGTGCCTGGAGTGTACCCGGGACAGGGTCGGGGGGCTACACCTTC. Full variable domain (CDR3 extended with the reference TRBV30 and TRBJ1-2 proteins): SQTIHQWPATLVQPVGSPLSLECTVEGTSNPNLYWYRQAAGRGLQLLFYSVGIGQISSEVPQNLSASRPQDRQFILSSKKLLLSDSGFYLCAWSVPGTGSGGYTFGSGTRLTVV.